Listed below are T cell receptor beta chains from one sample, sequenced in a study of shared clonotypes between healthy human individuals. Produced via immunoSEQ multiplex PCR; TCRdb's table is partial and in-frame only. The table shows about 2 million clones, with about 95% occurring only once. Sequenced: naive CD4+ T cells sorted from blood. The receptors stem from a man between 18 and 29 years old in good health. Each CDR3 is given with its conserved first and last residue. D genes are given only for firm matches. Clone size is not always given. Where it is, it says once, few, many or a class for expanded clones.

d_call | clone_size | j_call | v_call | cdr3_nt | cdr3_aa
TRBD2 | . | TRBJ2-2 | TRBV11-2 | TGTGCCAGCAGGCAAGCGGGAAAGAACACCGGGGAGCTGTTTTTT | CASRQAGKNTGELFF
. | once | TRBJ1-4 | TRBV7-9 | TGTGCCAGCAGCCGACAAGGGGAAAAACTGTTTTTT | CASSRQGEKLFF
. | . | TRBJ1-6 | TRBV19 | TGTGCCAGTAGTCGAACAACCACAGGGTTATCGTCACCCCTCCACTTT | CASSRTTTGLSSPLHF
TRBD1 | . | TRBJ2-7 | TRBV6-1 | TGTGCCAGCAGCGGACAGGACGAGCAGTACTTC | CASSGQDEQYF
TRBD1 | once | TRBJ1-4 | TRBV5-1 | TGCGCCAGCAGCAAGGGACAGCCCAATGAAAAACTGTTTTTT | CASSKGQPNEKLFF
. | . | TRBJ1-1 | TRBV5-4 | TGTGCCAGCAGCTTGTCCGGAGGGGGGGGACCATCCCGAGGTTTCTTT | CASSLSGGGGPSRGFF
. | . | TRBJ1-6 | TRBV2 | TGTGCCAGCATTAAACGGGGGGAATCCTATAATTCACCCCTCCACTTT | CASIKRGESYNSPLHF
. | . | TRBJ1-6 | TRBV19 | TGTGCCAGTAGTGGACTCGACAATTCACCCCTCCACTTT | CASSGLDNSPLHF
. | . | TRBJ2-1 | TRBV7-9 | TGTGCCAGCAGCCCAGGGACCTGGAGCTCCTACAATGAGCAGTTCTTC | CASSPGTWSSYNEQFF
TRBD2 | once | TRBJ2-3 | TRBV28 | TGTGCCAGCAGCTCTAGCGGGGGGCAGTATTTT | CASSSSGGQYF
. | . | TRBJ1-6 | TRBV18 | TGTGCCAGCTCACACGTAGAGTCAGGGTTACATTCACCCCTCCACTTT | CASSHVESGLHSPLHF
TRBD1 | . | TRBJ1-2 | TRBV7-2 | TGTGCCAGCAGCTCATTCCTATCAGGGGGGAGTGGCTACACCTTC | CASSSFLSGGSGYTF
. | . | TRBJ2-7 | TRBV19 | TGTGCCAGTAGTACTTCAGGATACGAGCAGTACTTC | CASSTSGYEQYF
. | . | TRBJ2-5 | TRBV10-3 | TGTGCCATCAGTGTCGCGCGGCAAGAGACCCAGTACTTC | CAISVARQETQYF
TRBD2 | . | TRBJ2-7 | TRBV6-6 | TGTGCCAGCAGGTTAGCGGGAGATTTCTCCGAGCAGTACTTC | CASRLAGDFSEQYF
. | . | TRBJ2-3 | TRBV2 | TGTGCCAGCAGTGCGGCCGGTGATACGCAGTATTTT | CASSAAGDTQYF
. | once | TRBJ1-5 | TRBV7-6 | TGTGCCAGCAGCTTAGCTAGGGCACAGCCCCAGCATTTT | CASSLARAQPQHF
. | . | TRBJ2-7 | TRBV7-9 | TGTGCCAGCAGCTCTCTTACTTACGAGCAGTACTTC | CASSSLTYEQYF